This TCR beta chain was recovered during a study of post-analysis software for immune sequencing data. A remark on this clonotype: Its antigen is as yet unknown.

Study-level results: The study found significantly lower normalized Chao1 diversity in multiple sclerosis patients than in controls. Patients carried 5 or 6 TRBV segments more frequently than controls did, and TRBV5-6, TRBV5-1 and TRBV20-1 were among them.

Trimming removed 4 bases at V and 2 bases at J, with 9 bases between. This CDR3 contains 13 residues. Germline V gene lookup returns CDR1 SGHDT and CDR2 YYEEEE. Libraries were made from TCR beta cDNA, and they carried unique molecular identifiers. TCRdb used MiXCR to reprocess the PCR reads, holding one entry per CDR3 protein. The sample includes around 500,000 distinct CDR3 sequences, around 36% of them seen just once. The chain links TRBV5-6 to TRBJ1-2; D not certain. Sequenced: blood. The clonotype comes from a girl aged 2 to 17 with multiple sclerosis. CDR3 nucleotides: TGTGCCAGCAGCCCCGGCAGAAACTATGGCTACACCTTC. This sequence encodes CASSPGRNYGYTF.